The 7 T cell receptor beta chains presented below share a single source sample, sequenced in a study of shared clonotypes between healthy human individuals. Libraries were prepared by immunoSEQ multiplex PCR; TCRdb keeps only in-frame clonotypes and omits some of them. The table records about 1 million clones, about 75% of them present only once. Sequenced: memory CD4+ T cells sorted from blood. Subset given: CD45RA-negative fraction. Receptors were obtained from a man between 18 and 35 years old in good health.

This clone was seen just once. V and J are TRBV27 and TRBJ1-1; a weak D match, TRBD1 (5 bases). The CDR3 contains 14 residues. V was shortened by 3 bases and J by 5 bases, with 13 bases between the two germline ends. CDR1 MNHEY and CDR2 SMNVEV come from the germline V gene (reference sequence). The CDR3 coding sequence is TGTGCCAGCAGTTTGCTTGGACACCAGACTGAAGCTTTCTTT. This sequence encodes CASSLLGHQTEAFF.

The chain has TRBV7-2 and TRBJ2-7; 10 positions agree with TRBD2. V shed 6 bases and J 6 bases; nucleotides not matched to a gene: 8. The CDR3 runs 14 residues. CDR1 SGHTA and CDR2 FQGNSA come from the germline V gene. The CDR3 sequence is CASSPSLAGAEQYF. The CDR3 DNA sequence: TGTGCCAGCAGTCCCAGCCTAGCGGGAGCCGAGCAGTACTTC.

The sample holds one count of this clone. This CDR3 reads CASSLSVGNTIYF. For the CDR3, the DNA is TGTGCCAGCAGTTTGTCAGTTGGAAACACCATATATTTT. The genes are TRBV28 and TRBJ1-3; D is uncertain. Per germline, CDR1 MDHEN and CDR2 SYDVKM. Trimming removed 3 bases from V and 3 bases from J, with 6 bases in between. This CDR3 is built from 13 residues.

The chain recombines TRBV6-5 with TRBJ2-1; no definite D call. The CDR3 contains 15 residues. Deletions cut 7 bases from V and 2 bases from J, with 15 bases between. CDR1 and CDR2 from the germline V gene are MNHEY and SVGAGI. The CDR3 sequence is CASTVGWGTYNEQFF. DNA of the CDR3: TGTGCCAGCACCGTAGGTTGGGGAACCTACAATGAGCAGTTCTTC.

This clone was observed a few times. CDR3 in amino acids: CASTGGQGESPLHF. The CDR3, as DNA: TGTGCCAGCACCGGGGGACAGGGGGAATCACCCCTCCACTTT. V gene TRBV28 combines with J gene TRBJ1-6; 11 bases agree with TRBD1. The CDR3 spans 14 residues. Germline lookup yields CDR1 MDHEN and CDR2 SYDVKM. V was pared by 7 bases and J by 10 bases, with 6 bases of the junction left unmatched.

This clone was found a few times. The chain combines TRBV4-1 with TRBJ2-5, with TRBD2 identical over 10 bases. Germline V gives CDR1 MGHRA, CDR2 YSYEKL. CDR3 length: 18 amino acids. J lost 4 bases, V lost 4 bases, and 15 bases had no gene match. The CDR3 loop reads CASSPILAGGTPLETQYF. As DNA, the CDR3 is TGCGCCAGCAGCCCCATATTAGCGGGAGGTACGCCGCTAGAGACCCAGTACTTC.

This clone was seen more than once but under ten times. The chain is built from TRBV2 and TRBJ2-2, with D tentatively TRBD1 (5 bases). Germline CDR1 is SNHLY and CDR2 is FYNNEI. The CDR3 consists of 11 residues. The ends were cut back, 5 bases at V and 7 bases at J, with 5 bases in the middle. CDR3 DNA: TGTGCCAGCAGTCAGGGCGGGGAGCTGTTTTTT. It yields the protein CASSQGGELFF.